What follows describes a single T cell receptor beta chain. TCRdb keeps only in-frame clones here, not all; method: immunoSEQ multiplex PCR. The sample includes 450,000 to 500,000 clones, 70% to 90% seen only once; the top ten take approximately 2.9%. Germline values: CDR1 SEHNR, CDR2 FQNEAQ (reference sequence). CDR3 size: 13 residues. V was pared by 5 bases and J by 9 bases, with 7 bases of the junction left unmatched. The sample originates from a study of blood T cell repertoires in COVID-19. Study-wide background: Sources were T cells, B-cell-depleted T cells, or PBMCs; the material itself was cDNA or gDNA.

The chain recombines TRBV7-9 with TRBJ1-5, with TRBD1 matching over 7 bases. The TCR was taken from a human donor in a cohort sampled during active COVID-19. Sequencing input: peripheral blood. CDR3 loop: CASSIDRERPQHF. CDR3 DNA sequence: TGTGCCAGCAGCATCGACAGGGAGCGGCCCCAGCATTTT.